The T cell receptor (beta chain) under discussion was sequenced for a study of shared clonotypes between healthy human individuals. Per the original methods: Filtering of immunoSEQ junctional sequences could not match full-length read filtering. Sequenced by immunoSEQ multiplex PCR; TCRdb stores in-frame clones only, minus some. For V, J and clone size, that table is used; D and trimming come from the DNA. The sample lists about 530,000 clones; 90% to 97% were seen once. As regards this clone: Its antigen remains unidentified.

The germline V gene encodes CDR1 WSHSY and CDR2 SAAADI. CDR3 size: 17 residues. Trimming took off 2 bases at V and 0 bases at J, with 14 bases between the two ends. Findings and limits, study-wide: All-four-donor shared clonotypes had higher generation probabilities than non-shared clonotypes did.

Material for sequencing was naive CD4+ T cells sorted from blood. The sample's subset: CD45RA+ positively selected. The clonotype comes from a woman aged 25 to 39 in good health. The V and J genes are TRBV10-2 and TRBJ2-4; D may be TRBD1 or TRBD2 (6 bases each). CDR3 in amino acids: CASSEGGLYLAKNIQYF. In DNA, the CDR3 is TGCGCCAGCAGTGAGGGGGGGCTCTACCTAGCCAAAAACATTCAGTACTTC.